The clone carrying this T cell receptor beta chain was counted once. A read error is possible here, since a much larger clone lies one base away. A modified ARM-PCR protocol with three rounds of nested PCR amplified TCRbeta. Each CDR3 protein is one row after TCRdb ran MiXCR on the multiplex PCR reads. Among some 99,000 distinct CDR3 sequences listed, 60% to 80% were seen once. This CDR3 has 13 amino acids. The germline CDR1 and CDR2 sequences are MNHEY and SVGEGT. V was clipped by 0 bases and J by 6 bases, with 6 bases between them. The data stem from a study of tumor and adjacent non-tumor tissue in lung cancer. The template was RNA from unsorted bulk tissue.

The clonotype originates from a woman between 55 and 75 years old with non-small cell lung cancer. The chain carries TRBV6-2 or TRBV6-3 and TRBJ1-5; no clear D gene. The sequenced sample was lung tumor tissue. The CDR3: CASSYSNSQPQHF. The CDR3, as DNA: TGTGCCAGCAGTTACTCGAACTCTCAGCCCCAGCATTTT.